The clone carrying this T cell receptor beta chain was detected once. These data originate in a study of cytomegalovirus exposure and HLA in healthy donors. 60 Vbeta and 13 Jbeta primers were used in PCR. Using immunoSEQ multiplex PCR, the repertoire was profiled, and TCRdb retains in-frame clones only, with some absent. This sample has some 140,000 clones; roughly four fifths occur once, and the top ten carry approximately 10%. Trimming cost V 5 bases and J 2 bases; bases outside gene matches: 5. The V gene's germline CDR1 is SGHTA and CDR2 FQGNSA. The CDR3 has 15 residues. This TCR was sampled from a woman between 50 and 59 years old in good health and CMV-seropositive. The sequenced sample consisted of PBMCs. This chain uses TRBV7-2 with TRBJ2-3; TRBD1 matches 9 bases. The CDR3 spells CASSHRGRDTDTQYF. Here the CDR3 DNA reads TGTGCCAGCAGCCACAGGGGGCGCGACACAGATACGCAGTATTTT.